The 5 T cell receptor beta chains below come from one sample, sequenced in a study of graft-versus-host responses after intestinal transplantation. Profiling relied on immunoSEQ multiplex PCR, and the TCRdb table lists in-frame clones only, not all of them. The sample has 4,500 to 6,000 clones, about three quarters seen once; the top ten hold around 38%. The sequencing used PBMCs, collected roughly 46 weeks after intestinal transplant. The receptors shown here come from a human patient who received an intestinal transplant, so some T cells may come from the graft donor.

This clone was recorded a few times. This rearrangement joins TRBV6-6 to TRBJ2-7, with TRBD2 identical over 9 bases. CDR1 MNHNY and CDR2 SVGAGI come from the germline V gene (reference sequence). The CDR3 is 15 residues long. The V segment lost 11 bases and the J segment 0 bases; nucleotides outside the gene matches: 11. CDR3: CACLAGVAPSYEQYF. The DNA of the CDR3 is TGTGCCTGCTTAGCGGGGGTCGCCCCCTCCTACGAGCAGTACTTC.

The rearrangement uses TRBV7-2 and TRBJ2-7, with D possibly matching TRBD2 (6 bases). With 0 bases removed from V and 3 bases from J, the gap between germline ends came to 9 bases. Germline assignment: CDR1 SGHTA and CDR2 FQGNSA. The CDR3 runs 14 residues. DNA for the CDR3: TGTGCCAGCAGCTTAGCGCTGCGGGGCTACGAGCAGTACTTC. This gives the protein CASSLALRGYEQYF.

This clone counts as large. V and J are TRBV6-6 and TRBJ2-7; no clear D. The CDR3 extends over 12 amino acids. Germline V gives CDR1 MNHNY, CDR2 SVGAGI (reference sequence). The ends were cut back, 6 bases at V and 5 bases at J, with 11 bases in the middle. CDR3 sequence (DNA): TGTGCCAGCAGGACCGGGTTTAACGAGCAGTACTTC. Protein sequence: CASRTGFNEQYF.

The CDR3 DNA reads as TGTGCCAGCAGTTACATATCCGGACGGTGGAACACTGAAGCTTTCTTT. This encodes CASSYISGRWNTEAFF. The chain couples TRBV6-6 to TRBJ1-1, with unresolved D. Per the germline V gene, CDR1 is MNHNY and CDR2 is SVGAGI (reference sequence). V gave up 2 bases and J gave up 1 base, with 14 bases separating them. The CDR3 length is 16 residues.

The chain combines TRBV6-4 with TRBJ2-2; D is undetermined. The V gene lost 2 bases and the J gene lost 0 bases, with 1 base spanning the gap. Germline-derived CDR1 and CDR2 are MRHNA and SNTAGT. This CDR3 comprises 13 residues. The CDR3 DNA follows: TGTGCCAGCAGTGACGCGAACACCGGGGAGCTGTTTTTT. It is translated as CASSDANTGELFF.